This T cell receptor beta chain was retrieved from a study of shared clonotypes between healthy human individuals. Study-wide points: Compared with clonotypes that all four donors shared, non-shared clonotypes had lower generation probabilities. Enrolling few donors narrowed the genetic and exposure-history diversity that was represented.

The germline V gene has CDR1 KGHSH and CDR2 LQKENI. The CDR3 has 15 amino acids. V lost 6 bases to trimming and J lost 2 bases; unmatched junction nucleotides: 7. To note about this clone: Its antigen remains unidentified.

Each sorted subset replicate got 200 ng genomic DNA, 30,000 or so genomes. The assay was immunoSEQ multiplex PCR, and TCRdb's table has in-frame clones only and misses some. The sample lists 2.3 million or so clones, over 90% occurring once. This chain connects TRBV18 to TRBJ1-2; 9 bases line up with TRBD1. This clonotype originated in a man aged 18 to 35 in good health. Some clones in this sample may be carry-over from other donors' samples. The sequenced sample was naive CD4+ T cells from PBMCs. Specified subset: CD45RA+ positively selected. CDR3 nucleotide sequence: TGTGCCAGCTCTCCCCGGACAGGGGAAAACTATGGCTACACCTTC. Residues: CASSPRTGENYGYTF.